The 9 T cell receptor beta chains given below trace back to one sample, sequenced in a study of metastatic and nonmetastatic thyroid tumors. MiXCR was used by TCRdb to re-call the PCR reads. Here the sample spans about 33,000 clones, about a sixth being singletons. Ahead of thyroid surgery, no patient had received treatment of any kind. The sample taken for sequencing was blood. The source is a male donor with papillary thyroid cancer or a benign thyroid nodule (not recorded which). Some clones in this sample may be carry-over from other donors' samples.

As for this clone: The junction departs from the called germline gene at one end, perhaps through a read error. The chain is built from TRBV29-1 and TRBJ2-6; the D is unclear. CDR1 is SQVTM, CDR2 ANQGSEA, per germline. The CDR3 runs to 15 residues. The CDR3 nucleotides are TGCCTCGTTGCGCGGACCGGCTCTAGGGCCAACGTCCTGACTTTC. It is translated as CLVARTGSRANVLTF. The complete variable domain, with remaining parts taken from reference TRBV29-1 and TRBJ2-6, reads SAVISQKPSRDICQRGTSLTIQCQVDSQVTMMFWYRQQPGQSLTLIATANQGSEATYESGFVIDKFPISRPNLTFSTLTVSNMSPEDSSIYLCLVARTGSRANVLTFGAGSRLTVL.

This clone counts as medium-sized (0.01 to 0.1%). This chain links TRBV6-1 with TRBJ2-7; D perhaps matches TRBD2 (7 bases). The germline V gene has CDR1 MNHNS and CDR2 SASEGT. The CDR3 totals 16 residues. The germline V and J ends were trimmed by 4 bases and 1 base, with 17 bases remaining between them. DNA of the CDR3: TGTGCCAGCAGTGCCGTGGGGGGGGGCGCATCCTACGAGCAGTACTTC. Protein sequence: CASSAVGGGASYEQYF.

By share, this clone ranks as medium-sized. Here the CDR3 reads CASSLLTGGRTEAFF. As DNA, the CDR3 is TGTGCCAGCAGTCTCCTAACAGGGGGGCGAACTGAAGCTTTCTTT. The rearrangement links TRBV6-1 to TRBJ1-1; 8 bases map to TRBD1. CDR3 length equals 15 residues. Germline V gene sequence: CDR1 MNHNS, CDR2 SASEGT. The trim removed 5 bases at V and 5 bases at J, leaving 10 bases unmatched.

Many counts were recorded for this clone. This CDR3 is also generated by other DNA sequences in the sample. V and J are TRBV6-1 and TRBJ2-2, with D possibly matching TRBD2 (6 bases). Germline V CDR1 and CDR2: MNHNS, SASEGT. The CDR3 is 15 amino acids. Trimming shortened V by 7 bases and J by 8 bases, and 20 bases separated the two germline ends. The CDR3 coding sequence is TGTGCCAGCACCTTCTCTGGGGGGAATACTGGGGAGCTGTTTTTT. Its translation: CASTFSGGNTGELFF.

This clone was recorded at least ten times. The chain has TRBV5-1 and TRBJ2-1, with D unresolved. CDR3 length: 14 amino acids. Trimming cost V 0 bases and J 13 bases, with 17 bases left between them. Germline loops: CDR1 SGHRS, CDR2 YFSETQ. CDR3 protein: CASSLVDLQETQFF. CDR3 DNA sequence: TGCGCCAGCAGCTTGGTAGATCTTCAGGAAACCCAGTTCTTC. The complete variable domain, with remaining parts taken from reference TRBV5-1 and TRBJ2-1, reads KAGVTQTPRYLIKTRGQQVTLSCSPISGHRSVSWYQQTPGQGLQFLFEYFSETQRNKGNFPGRFSGRQFSNSRSEMNVSTLELGDSALYLCASSLVDLQETQFFGPGTRLTVL.

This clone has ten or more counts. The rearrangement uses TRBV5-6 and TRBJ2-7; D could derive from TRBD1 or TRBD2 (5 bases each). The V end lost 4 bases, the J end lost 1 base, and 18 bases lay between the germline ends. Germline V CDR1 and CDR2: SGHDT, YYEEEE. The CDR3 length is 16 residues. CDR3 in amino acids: CASSRGGGLISYEQYF. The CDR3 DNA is TGTGCCAGCAGCCGGGGTGGGGGTCTTATATCCTACGAGCAGTACTTC.

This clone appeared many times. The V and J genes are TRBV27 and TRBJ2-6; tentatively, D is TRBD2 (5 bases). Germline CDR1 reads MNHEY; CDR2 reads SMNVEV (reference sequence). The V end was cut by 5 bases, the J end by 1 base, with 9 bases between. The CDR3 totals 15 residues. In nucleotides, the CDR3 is TGTGCCAGCAGTGCGGACTCTTCTGGGGCCAACGTCCTGACTTTC. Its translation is CASSADSSGANVLTF.

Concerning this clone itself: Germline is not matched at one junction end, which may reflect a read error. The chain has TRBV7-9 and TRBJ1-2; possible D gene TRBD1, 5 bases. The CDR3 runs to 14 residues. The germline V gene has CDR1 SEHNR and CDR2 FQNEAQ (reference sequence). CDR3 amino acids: CASSLVIQGGCYTF. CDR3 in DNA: TGTGCCAGCAGTTTAGTGATTCAGGGTGGTTGCTACACCTTC.

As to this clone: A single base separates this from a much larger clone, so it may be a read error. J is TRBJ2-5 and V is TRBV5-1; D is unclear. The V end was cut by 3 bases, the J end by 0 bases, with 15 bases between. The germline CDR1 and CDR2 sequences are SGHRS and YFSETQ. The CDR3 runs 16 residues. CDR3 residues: CASSSSITVYQETQYF. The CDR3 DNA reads TGCGCCAGCAGCTCGTCGATAACAGTGTACCAAGAGACCCAGTACTTC.